The 25 T cell receptor delta chains below all came from one sample that was sequenced in a study of gamma-delta T cells after stem cell transplantation. TCRdb repeated clone calling on the RT-PCR reads with CATT. The repertoire holds 2,500 to 3,500 delta-chain clones, with roughly 9% as singletons. Material for sequencing was gamma-delta T cells. Receptors originate from a human donor. It is not recorded whose cells these are; they may come from a transplant donor.

This clone is judged medium-sized. The chain couples TRDV1 to TRDJ1, with D possibly matching TRDD3 (7 bases). Germline lookup yields CDR1 TSWWSYY and CDR2 QGS. With 1 base removed from V and 1 base from J, the gap between germline ends came to 22 bases. The CDR3 has 19 residues. The DNA of the CDR3 is TGTGCTCTTGGGGAACGATCCTACAGTACTGGGGATATCACCGATAAACTCATCTTT. This gives the protein CALGERSYSTGDITDKLIF.

The table lists this clone with a few counts. The chain is built from TRDV2 and TRDJ3; 11 bases line up with TRDD3. The CDR3 extends over 19 amino acids. The V gene's germline CDR1 is GEAIGNYY and CDR2 EKD. V lost 0 bases, J lost 1 base, and 4 bases stayed unmatched. This CDR3 is CACDTVLGDISWDTRQMFF. The CDR3 nucleotides read TGTGCCTGTGACACCGTACTGGGGGATATATCCTGGGACACCCGACAGATGTTTTTC.

This clone is labeled large. The sample contains more than one DNA sequence encoding this CDR3. V and J are TRDV2 and TRDJ1; unclear D gene. The CDR3 is 13 residues long. Trimming cost V 2 bases and J 1 base, with 7 bases left between them. Germline-derived CDR1 and CDR2 are GEAIGNYY and EKD. The chain's CDR3 is CACDSIGTDKLIF. Written as DNA, the CDR3 is TGTGCCTGTGACAGTATCGGCACCGATAAACTCATCTTT.

A few counts support this clone. A read error likely explains this, since a far larger clone differs by one base. Other DNA sequences in the same sample also yield this CDR3. V gene TRDV2 combines with J gene TRDJ3, with TRDD3 identical over 12 bases. Germline V CDR1 and CDR2: GEAIGNYY, EKD. The CDR3 length is 18 residues. CDR3 DNA sequence: TGTGCCTGTGACATACTGGGGGATACCTCCTGGGACACCCGACAGATGTTCTTC. It specifies CACDILGDTSWDTRQMFF.

This clone is large within its sample. Other nucleotide sequences from this sample produce the same CDR3. The V and J genes are TRDV2 and TRDJ1; 8 nucleotides agree with TRDD3. With V trimmed by 0 bases and J by 0 bases, 11 bases remained unmatched. The CDR3 is 18 amino acids. Per the germline V gene, CDR1 is GEAIGNYY and CDR2 is EKD. CDR3: CACDTPLRGDRYTDKLIF. CDR3 sequence (DNA): TGTGCCTGTGACACCCCGCTACGGGGGGATAGGTACACCGATAAACTCATCTTT.

The V and J genes are TRDV1 and TRDJ1, with TRDD3 matching 7 bases. Losses at the gene ends were 3 bases for V and 7 bases for J; bases not matched to a gene: 23. Germline CDR1 reads TSWWSYY; CDR2 reads QGS. The CDR3 totals 19 residues. The CDR3 DNA is TGTGCTCTTGGGGAGCGCCTGGGCGTATGGGGGAAGTACAACGGTAAACTCATCTTT. Translation gives CALGERLGVWGKYNGKLIF.

Of note for this clone: The protein that TCRdb holds for this DNA derives from a much larger clone and differs from the translated DNA at residue 7, which likely indicates a read error; the protein shown here is translated from the DNA. The chain joins TRDV2 to TRDJ3; no clear D gene. V was trimmed by 1 base and J by 0 bases, leaving 12 bases between them. The germline gives CDR1 GEAIGNYY, CDR2 EKD. CDR3 length equals 18 residues. CDR3: CACDTVRPSSWDTRQMFF. The CDR3 bases are TGTGCCTGTGACACGGTCCGACCGAGCTCCTGGGACACCCGACAGATGTTTTTC.

This clone is judged medium-sized. The J gene is TRDJ1, the V gene TRDV3, with 8 bases identical to TRDD3. The CDR3 contains 16 residues. Per the germline V gene, CDR1 is TVYSNPD and CDR2 is GDNSRS (reference sequence). Trimming removed 2 bases from V and 3 bases from J; junction bases left unmatched: 14. The CDR3 spells CAFLGRRLGASDKLIF. The CDR3 DNA sequence: TGTGCCTTTTTAGGGAGGAGACTGGGGGCCTCCGATAAACTCATCTTT.

In the case of this clone: Because the CDR3's place on the DNA is in doubt, the DNA is left out and the CDR3 is given as listed by TCRdb. The chain has TRAV29/DV5 and TRDJ2; the DNA was not used to check the table's D call, TRDD3. Looked up from germline, CDR1 is NSMFDY and CDR2 is ISSIKDK. The CDR3 has 20 residues if both end residues are counted. The CDR3 loop is CSVLLCSKSTGDDLTAQLFF.

A word on this clone: This likely reflects a read error, since a far larger clone is one base away. The CDR3 nucleotides are TGTGCCTGTGACCCCACAGGCCGGGGGGACCTGGGGACGACAGCACAACTCTTCTTT. Encoded protein: CACDPTGRGDLGTTAQLFF. This chain connects TRDV2 to TRDJ2, with D possibly TRDD3 on 6 matching bases. Germline assignment: CDR1 GEAIGNYY and CDR2 EKD. The CDR3 spans 19 residues. The ends were cut back, 3 bases at V and 4 bases at J, with 26 bases in the middle.

Here the CDR3 reads CACDTHPRTGGYSWDTRQMFF. In DNA form, the CDR3 reads TGTGCCTGTGACACTCATCCCCGTACTGGGGGATACTCCTGGGACACCCGACAGATGTTTTTC. This chain uses TRDV2 with TRDJ3, with TRDD3 matching over 11 bases. Germline V gene lookup returns CDR1 GEAIGNYY and CDR2 EKD. V was pared by 1 base and J by 0 bases, with 10 bases of the junction left unmatched. The CDR3 is 21 amino acids.

For this clone: TCRdb has a much larger clone's protein, which differs at residue 9 from the translation of this DNA, likely because of a read error; what is shown is the protein translated from the DNA. This chain links TRDV2 with TRDJ3; 7 bases agree with TRDD3. Trimming removed 4 bases from V and 0 bases from J; junction bases left unmatched: 8. CDR1 is GEAIGNYY and CDR2 is EKD in the germline V gene. This CDR3 is 18 amino acids long. CDR3 sequence reads: CACDLLGVSSWDTRQMFF. The DNA of the CDR3 is TGTGCCTGTGATCTTCTGGGGGTCAGCTCCTGGGACACCCGACAGATGTTTTTC.

This clone was detected only a few times. The sample contains more than one DNA sequence encoding this CDR3. V and J are TRDV1 and TRDJ1; TRDD3 matches 13 bases. The V segment lost 2 bases and the J segment 5 bases; nucleotides outside the gene matches: 20. The CDR3 length is 21 residues. Per germline, CDR1 TSWWSYY and CDR2 QGS. CDR3 sequence: CALGENPPSYDWGIRRDKLIF. DNA for the CDR3: TGTGCTCTTGGGGAAAATCCCCCTTCCTACGACTGGGGGATACGTAGGGATAAACTCATCTTT.

Only a few counts were recorded for this clone. A far larger clone is one nucleotide away, so this likely arose from a read error. V and J are TRDV2 and TRDJ2; weak D call: TRDD3 (6 bases). V lost 3 bases and J 4 bases, leaving 8 bases between the germline ends. This CDR3 is built from 13 residues. CDR1 and CDR2 (germline): GEAIGNYY, EKD. The CDR3 protein is CACDSWGTAQLFF. CDR3 DNA: TGTGCCTGTGACTCCTGGGGGACAGCACAACTCTTCTTT.

Concerning this clone itself: Translating this DNA gives a protein that differs at residue 16 from the TCRdb one, which belongs to a much larger clone; a read error is likely, and the protein shown is this translation. This chain links TRDV2 with TRDJ3, with 10 bases identical to TRDD3. This CDR3 has 18 residues. Germline values: CDR1 GEAIGNYY, CDR2 EKD. The CDR3 loop is CACDRLGDDSWDTRQVFF. The CDR3 nucleotides read TGTGCCTGTGATCGACTGGGGGATGACTCCTGGGACACCCGACAGGTGTTTTTC.

This clone was detected a few times. The likely explanation is a read error, given a far larger clone one base away. The chain recombines TRDV2 with TRDJ1; 13 nucleotides line up with TRDD3. CDR1 and CDR2 (germline): GEAIGNYY, EKD. This CDR3 comprises 19 residues. CDR3 sequence (DNA): TGTGCCTGTGACACCGTCTTGAACTGGGGGATACGGGACACCGATAAACCCATCTTT. This encodes CACDTVLNWGIRDTDKPIF.

This clone is classed as medium-sized (0.01 to 0.1%). The rearrangement uses TRDV1 and TRDJ1; D remains ambiguous. Germline loops: CDR1 TSWWSYY, CDR2 QGS. The CDR3 runs to 16 residues. V shed 3 bases and J shed 0 bases, with 14 bases lying between them. In DNA form, the CDR3 reads TGTGCTCTTGGGGACCCGCGGACGTTAAACACCGATAAACTCATCTTT. Translating it yields CALGDPRTLNTDKLIF.

The table lists this clone with a few counts. Only one base separates this from a far larger clonotype, so it likely reflects a read error. The chain has TRDV2 and TRDJ3; 11 bases map to TRDD3. CDR1 and CDR2 (germline): GEAIGNYY, EKD. The length of the CDR3 is 19 residues. CDR3 loop: CACDTVLGDSSWGTRQMFF. The CDR3, as DNA: TGTGCCTGTGACACCGTACTGGGGGATAGCTCCTGGGGCACCCGACAGATGTTTTTC.

Sample share makes this clone medium-sized. The same CDR3 can be traced to other DNA sequences in this sample. The chain has TRDV1 and TRDJ2, with D possibly matching TRDD2 (5 bases). CDR3 size: 24 residues. Germline loops: CDR1 TSWWSYY, CDR2 QGS. The V and J ends lost 3 bases and 0 bases respectively, with 35 bases between them. The CDR3 protein is CALGDTYSIRFGPYEKALTAQLFF. The CDR3 DNA reads as TGTGCTCTTGGGGATACCTACAGTATCCGGTTCGGACCCTACGAGAAAGCTTTGACAGCACAACTCTTCTTT.

This clone was detected only a few times. This likely came from a read error, as a far larger clone is one base away. The chain joins TRDV2 to TRDJ3; D perhaps matches TRDD3 (5 bases). This CDR3 has 19 residues. V lost 3 bases and J 0 bases, leaving 17 bases between the germline ends. Germline loops: CDR1 GEAIGNYY, CDR2 EKD. The DNA of the CDR3 is TGTGCCTGTGACGGGGGGTACCGAGGTGACTCCTGGGACACCCGACAGATGTTTTTC. It encodes CACDGGYRGDSWDTRQMFF.

A remark on this clone: A much larger clone is a single base away; this may be a read error. The chain couples TRDV1 to TRDJ1; 13 nucleotides agree with TRDD3. Losses at the gene ends were 2 bases for V and 4 bases for J; bases not matched to a gene: 25. This CDR3 region has 23 residues. Germline CDR1 and CDR2: TSWWSYY and QGS. CDR3 sequence reads: CALGEKLLLQSLTGGYVFDKLIF. The CDR3 DNA sequence: TGTGCTCTTGGGGAAAAACTACTCCTACAGTCTCTTACTGGGGGATACGTTTTCGATAAACTCATCTTT.

This clone turned up a few times. This may be a read error, as it is one base from a much larger clone. The V and J genes are TRDV1 and TRDJ1; D call uncertain. Germline V gene data show CDR1 as TSWWSYY and CDR2 as QGS. This CDR3 spans 16 amino acids. The CDR3 region has the DNA TGTGCTCTTGGGGAAGGAGGGGTCTCGTACACCGATAAACCCATCTTT. Translation: CALGEGGVSYTDKPIF.

This clone is labeled as medium-sized. This rearrangement joins TRDV2 to TRDJ1; 10 positions agree with TRDD3. This CDR3 region has 17 residues. The germline CDR1 and CDR2 sequences are GEAIGNYY and EKD. V lost 4 bases to trimming and J lost 3 bases; unmatched junction nucleotides: 13. The CDR3 DNA sequence: TGTGCCTGTGATAGACGGGGGATACGCGCTCAGGCCGATAAACTCATCTTT. It specifies CACDRRGIRAQADKLIF.

This clone is large in the sample. Other DNA variants within this sample encode the same CDR3. This chain connects TRDV2 to TRDJ1; no definite D call. Germline CDR1 reads GEAIGNYY; CDR2 reads EKD. The CDR3 spans 13 residues. Between the trimmed V and J ends, which lost 3 bases and 0 bases, there was a span of 7 bases. The CDR3 nucleotides are TGTGCCTGTGACGGACCTAACACCGATAAACTCATCTTT. Translating gives CACDGPNTDKLIF.

Comment on this clone: Only one base separates this from a far larger clonotype, so it likely reflects a read error. The same CDR3 is also encoded by other DNA sequences in this sample. The J gene is TRDJ3, the V gene TRDV2; TRDD3 matches at 9 bases. Germline V gene sequence: CDR1 GEAIGNYY, CDR2 EKD. V trimming: 1 base; J trimming: 2 bases; junction bases outside the gene matches: 2. The CDR3 spans 17 residues. The CDR3 nucleotides are TGTGCCTGTGACACTGTGGGGGATACCTGGGACACCCGACAGATGTTTTTC. Translation gives CACDTVGDTWDTRQMFF.